The 10 T cell receptor beta chains presented below share a single source sample, sequenced in a study of shared clonotypes between healthy human individuals. Only in-frame clones appear in the TCRdb table, and some are missing; sequencing was by immunoSEQ multiplex PCR. The table shows fewer than 600,000 clones, with around 79% occurring only once. Material: PBMCs. The receptors come from a woman aged 40 to 50 in good health. Some clones in this sample may be carry-over from other donors' samples.

This rearrangement joins TRBV19 to TRBJ2-1; TRBD2 agrees at 8 bases. J lost 9 bases, V lost 7 bases, and 8 bases had no gene match. The CDR3 has 13 amino acids. Germline V gene data show CDR1 as LNHDA and CDR2 as SQIVND (reference sequence). The DNA for the CDR3 is TGTGCCAGTACTAGCGGGCTCGGCGGTGAGCAGTTCTTC. Its protein is CASTSGLGGEQFF.

The V call is TRBV28, the J call TRBJ2-7; TRBD2 agrees at 9 bases. Trimming removed 5 bases from V and 4 bases from J; junction bases left unmatched: 12. Germline values: CDR1 MDHEN, CDR2 SYDVKM. This CDR3 is 16 amino acids long. The CDR3 here is CASSGRGVAGAYEQYF. The CDR3 DNA follows: TGTGCCAGCAGTGGGAGGGGGGTAGCGGGAGCATACGAGCAGTACTTC.

The V call is TRBV5-1, the J call TRBJ2-5, with 8 bases fitting TRBD2. J was trimmed by 5 bases and V by 4 bases; bases with no gene match: 7. The germline CDR1 and CDR2 sequences are SGHRS and YFSETQ. The CDR3 is 14 residues long. The DNA of the CDR3 is TGCGCCAGCAGCATCGGACCGGGAGGGGAGACCCAGTACTTC. Its protein product is CASSIGPGGETQYF.

The gene calls are TRBV11-3 and TRBJ2-3; 9 bases map to TRBD2. The CDR3 consists of 15 residues. Germline CDR1 reads SGHNT; CDR2 reads YENEEA. V was clipped by 1 base and J by 2 bases; unmatched bases: 1. As DNA, the CDR3 is TGTGCCAGCAGCTTAGCTAGCGGGATCACAGATACGCAGTATTTT. As protein: CASSLASGITDTQYF.

Regarding this clone: The sample has other DNA sequences that encode this CDR3 too. The chain carries TRBV20-1 and TRBJ2-1; no reliable D call. Trimming cost V 6 bases and J 0 bases, with 3 bases left between them. The CDR3 extends over 11 amino acids. Per germline, CDR1 DFQATT and CDR2 SNEGSKA (reference sequence). CDR3 nucleotide sequence: TGCAGTGCCGCCTCCTACAATGAGCAGTTCTTC. It codes for CSAASYNEQFF.

To note about this clone: A junction boundary mismatches the germline segment, possibly from a read error. The V and J genes are TRBV5-3 and TRBJ2-5; TRBD2 matches 7 bases. TRBV5-3 is an open reading frame, and its role is uncertain. The CDR3 sequence is 15 residues long. In DNA, the CDR3 is TGTGCCAGCAGCTTGGGGTGGCGGGATGCGGGGGCCCAGTACTTC. Its protein is CASSLGWRDAGAQYF.

V is TRBV27 and J is TRBJ2-3; unclear D gene. V gave up 3 bases and J gave up 2 bases, with 6 bases separating them. There are 13 residues in the CDR3. Germline values: CDR1 MNHEY, CDR2 SMNVEV (reference sequence). The CDR3 DNA is TGTGCCAGCAGTTTCCGTAACACAGATACGCAGTATTTT. Translation: CASSFRNTDTQYF.

This clone was detected once. This CDR3 is CASSLRTSGNTGELFF. As DNA, the CDR3 is TGTGCCAGCAGCCTTCGGACTAGCGGTAACACCGGGGAGCTGTTTTTT. This chain connects TRBV13 to TRBJ2-2; 10 bases fit TRBD2. Looked up from germline, CDR1 is PRHDT and CDR2 is FYEKMQ (reference sequence). The CDR3 contains 16 residues. The trim removed 5 bases at V and 2 bases at J, leaving 5 bases unmatched.

This rearrangement joins TRBV7-2 to TRBJ2-4; 7 bases fit TRBD1. This CDR3 is 12 amino acids long. CDR1 is SGHTA and CDR2 is FQGNSA in the germline V gene. Trimming took 5 bases from V and 13 from J; bases not matched to a gene: 8. As DNA, the CDR3 is TGTGCCAGCAGCAACCCACAGGGGACGCAGTACTTC. Residues: CASSNPQGTQYF. Variable domain in full (rest from reference TRBV7-2 and TRBJ2-4): GAGVSQSPSNKVTEKGKDVELRCDPISGHTALYWYRQSLGQGLEFLIYFQGNSAPDKSGLPSDRFSAERTGGSVSTLTIQRTQQEDSAVYLCASSNPQGTQYFGAGTRLSVL.

This rearrangement joins TRBV19 to TRBJ1-1, with unresolved D. The germline gives CDR1 LNHDA, CDR2 SQIVND (reference sequence). The CDR3 sequence is 13 residues long. Between the trimmed V and J ends, which lost 2 bases and 1 base, there was a span of 5 bases. CDR3 bases: TGTGCCAGTAGTATAAACGGGAACACTGAAGCTTTCTTT. This codes for CASSINGNTEAFF.